Shown below are 26 T cell receptor beta chains from a single sample sequenced in a study of identical twins. In TCRdb, the 5' RACE reads were re-called with MiXCR into one record per CDR3 protein. The repertoire holds 1.5 million to 2 million distinct CDR3 sequences, around 29% seen once, with 0.27% in the top ten. Material: cord blood. The receptors come from a newborn girl in good health.

About this clonotype itself: One base away lies a much larger clone, so this may be a sequencing read error. The chain joins TRBV25-1 to TRBJ2-5; 8 bases agree with TRBD2. The CDR3 has 13 residues. The germline V gene has CDR1 MGHDK and CDR2 SYGVNS. J gave up 11 bases and V 5 bases, and 10 bases lay outside the gene matches. CDR3 coding DNA: TGTGCCAGCAGTTCTAGCGGGTACAATGAGCAGTACTTC. This sequence encodes CASSSSGYNEQYF.

The chain joins TRBV4-1 to TRBJ2-2; 9 bases are shared with TRBD2. The germline CDR1 and CDR2 sequences are MGHRA and YSYEKL. This CDR3 spans 18 amino acids. Germline trimming cut 4 bases from V and 1 base from J; bases unmatched to any gene: 10. CDR3 protein: CASSLRLAVNLNTGELFF. In DNA, the CDR3 is TGCGCCAGCAGCCTACGACTAGCGGTTAACTTGAACACCGGGGAGCTGTTTTTT.

This clonotype turned up a few times. The rearrangement links TRBV6-1 to TRBJ1-1; D is ambiguous. The CDR3 has 15 residues. V gave up 3 bases and J gave up 4 bases, with 15 bases separating them. CDR1 and CDR2 from the germline V gene are MNHNS and SASEGT. CDR3 bases: TGTGCCAGCAGTGAGTCCAGGCCAATGAGCACTGAAGCTTTCTTT. Its protein product is CASSESRPMSTEAFF.

This clonotype occurred a few times. CDR3 region: CAISGTGQGFEQYF. The DNA of the CDR3 is TGTGCCATCAGTGGGACGGGACAGGGATTCGAGCAGTACTTC. The chain has TRBV10-3 and TRBJ2-5; 9 bases match TRBD1. The J call is uncertain, as TRBJ2-7 better fits the DNA end. Germline V lookup: CDR1 ENHRY, CDR2 SYGVKD. The CDR3 is 14 amino acids.

V and J are TRBV12-3 or TRBV12-4 and TRBJ2-2; D perhaps matches TRBD2 (5 bases). With 3 bases removed from V and 4 bases from J, the gap between germline ends came to 9 bases. The CDR3 covers 14 residues. The CDR3 protein is CASSLRVGTGELFF. The CDR3, as DNA: TGTGCCAGCAGTTTGCGGGTGGGCACCGGGGAGCTGTTTTTT.

The gene calls are TRBV7-2 and TRBJ1-2, with D unclear. CDR3 length: 14 residues. The germline V and J ends were trimmed by 1 base and 3 bases, with 9 bases remaining between them. Germline CDR1 SGHTA, CDR2 FQGNSA. CDR3 nucleotide sequence: TGTGCCAGCAGCTTAGGGGTGGTAGACTATGGCTACACCTTC. It translates to CASSLGVVDYGYTF.

The chain links TRBV2 to TRBJ1-2; D is unresolved. This CDR3 is built from 15 residues. V lost 7 bases and J lost 3, with 18 bases in between. Germline CDR1 SNHLY, CDR2 FYNNEI. CDR3: CASMRPERAYYGYTF. DNA of the CDR3: TGTGCCAGCATGAGACCGGAACGGGCGTACTATGGCTACACCTTC.

A remark on this clonotype: Germline and junction disagree at one end, which may indicate a read error. The CDR3 region is CVSSEGGPGTEAFF. The CDR3 DNA reads TGTGTCAGCAGCGAGGGAGGCCCGGGCACTGAAGCTTTCTTT. The chain joins TRBV12-3 or TRBV12-4 to TRBJ1-1; D is unresolved. The CDR3 is 14 amino acids.

This chain links TRBV6-6 with TRBJ2-7, with D tentatively TRBD1 (6 bases). The CDR3 is 16 residues long. V gave up 0 bases and J gave up 6 bases, with 18 bases separating them. Germline V lookup: CDR1 MNHNY, CDR2 SVGAGI (reference sequence). As DNA, the CDR3 is TGTGCCAGCAGTTACTCTTTTGGGGGCGACGTGGGCGAGCAGTACTTC. This codes for CASSYSFGGDVGEQYF.

The V and J genes are TRBV5-1 and TRBJ2-2; D might be TRBD2 (6 bases). This CDR3 is built from 16 residues. Trimming took 0 bases from V and 4 from J, leaving 13 bases between them. Germline CDR1 reads SGHRS; CDR2 reads YFSETQ. The CDR3 protein is CASSLGVLAGTGELFF. The CDR3 nucleotides read TGCGCCAGCAGCTTGGGAGTACTAGCTGGCACCGGGGAGCTGTTTTTT. The full variable domain, completed using reference TRBV5-1 and TRBJ2-2, is KAGVTQTPRYLIKTRGQQVTLSCSPISGHRSVSWYQQTPGQGLQFLFEYFSETQRNKGNFPGRFSGRQFSNSRSEMNVSTLELGDSALYLCASSLGVLAGTGELFFGEGSRLTVL.

A few counts support this clonotype. The rearrangement joins TRBV14 to TRBJ2-1; 8 positions agree with TRBD2. The germline V gene encodes CDR1 SGHDN and CDR2 FVKESK. CDR3 length: 16 amino acids. With 6 bases clipped from V and 3 bases from J, the junction kept 10 bases outside the gene matches. CDR3 bases: TGTGCCAGCAGTGCCGGGACTAGTCTCTTCTACAATGAGCAGTTCTTC. Residues: CASSAGTSLFYNEQFF.

The rearrangement uses TRBV27 and TRBJ1-4; D not resolved. This CDR3 spans 16 amino acids. Germline V gene sequence: CDR1 MNHEY, CDR2 SMNVEV (reference sequence). The ends were cut back, 2 bases at V and 4 bases at J, with 14 bases in the middle. The CDR3 spells CASSLSSRGGNEKLFF. CDR3 DNA sequence: TGTGCCAGCAGTTTAAGCTCTCGGGGTGGTAATGAAAAACTGTTTTTT.

V gene TRBV12-3 or TRBV12-4 combines with J gene TRBJ2-1; D unresolved. Trimming took 3 bases from V and 2 from J, leaving 8 bases between them. The CDR3 has 14 amino acids. The CDR3 DNA is TGTGCCAGCAGTTTTAAGGTCCCCTACAATGAGCAGTTCTTC. It translates to CASSFKVPYNEQFF.

This clonotype has a count of ten or more. V is TRBV25-1 and J is TRBJ2-1; 7 nucleotides agree with TRBD1. From germline, CDR1 is MGHDK and CDR2 SYGVNS. V gave up 6 bases and J gave up 0 bases; unmatched junction bases: 5. The length of the CDR3 is 15 residues. In DNA, the CDR3 is TGTGCCAGCAGACGCCGGGACAGCTCCTACAATGAGCAGTTCTTC. Protein product: CASRRRDSSYNEQFF.

The chain joins TRBV20-1 to TRBJ2-2; 8 bases agree with TRBD2. The length of the CDR3 is 14 residues. The V segment lost 3 bases and the J segment 2 bases; nucleotides outside the gene matches: 2. Germline lookup yields CDR1 DFQATT and CDR2 SNEGSKA (reference sequence). CDR3 bases: TGCAGTGCTAGCGGGGGGGCTAACACCGGGGAGCTGTTTTTT. This codes for CSASGGANTGELFF.

The J gene is TRBJ2-7, the V gene TRBV12-5, with unresolved D. From germline, CDR1 is LGHNT and CDR2 FRNRAP. The CDR3 is 12 amino acids. Trimming pared 2 bases from V and 7 bases from J, leaving 9 bases between. The CDR3 DNA reads as TGTGCTAGTGGTTTGACTTACGGTGAGCAGTACTTC. Amino acids: CASGLTYGEQYF.

The rearrangement uses TRBV20-1 and TRBJ1-2, with D possibly matching TRBD1 (6 bases). CDR1 and CDR2 from the germline V gene are DFQATT and SNEGSKA (reference sequence). Trimming shortened V by 0 bases and J by 8 bases, and 16 bases separated the two germline ends. This CDR3 has 14 amino acids. This CDR3 reads CSARDPQGGLGYTF. CDR3 nucleotide sequence: TGCAGTGCTAGAGACCCACAGGGCGGGCTCGGCTACACCTTC.

This clonotype occurred many times. This chain uses TRBV10-3 with TRBJ2-7; D call uncertain. V lost 7 bases and J lost 0, with 7 bases in between. The length of the CDR3 is 12 residues. Germline V gives CDR1 ENHRY, CDR2 SYGVKD. CDR3 loop: CAIMDRSYEQYF. CDR3 nucleotides: TGTGCCATCATGGACCGCTCCTACGAGCAGTACTTC.

The chain recombines TRBV20-1 with TRBJ2-7, with 11 positions matching TRBD2. Germline values: CDR1 DFQATT, CDR2 SNEGSKA (reference sequence). The CDR3 totals 14 residues. V lost 4 bases, J lost 2 bases, and 4 bases stayed unmatched. The CDR3: CSATRLAGPYEQYF. The CDR3 DNA sequence: TGCAGTGCTACAAGACTAGCGGGACCCTACGAGCAGTACTTC.

This rearrangement joins TRBV28 to TRBJ2-7, with D possibly TRBD1 on 5 matching bases. The CDR3 runs to 12 residues. Per germline, CDR1 MDHEN and CDR2 SYDVKM. V was clipped by 7 bases and J by 2 bases, with 9 bases between them. CDR3 amino acids: CASTRVTYEQYF. In nucleotides, the CDR3 is TGTGCCAGCACCAGGGTAACCTACGAGCAGTACTTC.

This clonotype was recorded at least ten times. J is TRBJ2-1 and V is TRBV4-1; possibly TRBD2 for D (6 bases). Trimming shortened V by 0 bases and J by 6 bases, and 9 bases separated the two germline ends. The germline gives CDR1 MGHRA, CDR2 YSYEKL. This CDR3 has 14 amino acids. CDR3 DNA: TGCGCCAGCAGCCAAGATGTCGGGGGCAATGAGCAGTTCTTC. Encoded protein: CASSQDVGGNEQFF.

This clonotype was detected a few times. For the CDR3, the DNA is TGTGCCAGCAGTTTATGGTGGCGGGGGGGCACAGATACGCAGTATTTT. This gives the protein CASSLWWRGGTDTQYF. The chain is built from TRBV12-3 or TRBV12-4 and TRBJ2-3; 8 positions agree with TRBD2. Germline trimming cut 2 bases from V and 1 base from J; bases unmatched to any gene: 5. The length of the CDR3 is 16 residues.

This clonotype was seen a handful of times. The chain carries TRBV27 and TRBJ2-4, with D perhaps TRBD1 (5 bases). Germline V gene lookup returns CDR1 MNHEY and CDR2 SMNVEV (reference sequence). Trimming stripped 6 bases from V and 2 bases from J, with 14 bases between. This CDR3 spans 15 amino acids. CDR3 in amino acids: CASRVRGATKNIQYF. The CDR3 nucleotides read TGTGCCAGCAGGGTTAGGGGCGCGACCAAAAACATTCAGTACTTC.

J is TRBJ1-1 and V is TRBV28, with 7 bases matching TRBD1. Germline V gene lookup returns CDR1 MDHEN and CDR2 SYDVKM. The CDR3 is made up of 13 amino acids. V lost 6 bases to trimming and J lost 7 bases; unmatched junction nucleotides: 8. As DNA, the CDR3 is TGTGCCAGCAGACTTAGACAGGGCGGTGAAGCTTTCTTT. Translating it yields CASRLRQGGEAFF.

The CDR3 bases are TGCAGTGCTAGAAAGACAGGCTCAAATTCACCCCTCCACTTT. Residues: CSARKTGSNSPLHF. This sequence joins TRBV20-1 and TRBJ1-6; TRBD1 might be the D (6 bases). From germline, CDR1 is DFQATT and CDR2 SNEGSKA (reference sequence). This CDR3 has 14 amino acids. The ends were cut back, 2 bases at V and 7 bases at J, with 12 bases in the middle.

This clonotype was seen a few times. The chain recombines TRBV29-1 with TRBJ1-2; D perhaps matches TRBD1 (5 bases). Trimming removed 4 bases from V and 1 base from J, with 10 bases in between. This CDR3 contains 13 residues. Germline CDR1 reads SQVTM; CDR2 reads ANQGSEA. Written as DNA, the CDR3 is TGCAGCGTTGGCTTAGGGGATAACTATGGCTACACCTTC. Amino acids: CSVGLGDNYGYTF.